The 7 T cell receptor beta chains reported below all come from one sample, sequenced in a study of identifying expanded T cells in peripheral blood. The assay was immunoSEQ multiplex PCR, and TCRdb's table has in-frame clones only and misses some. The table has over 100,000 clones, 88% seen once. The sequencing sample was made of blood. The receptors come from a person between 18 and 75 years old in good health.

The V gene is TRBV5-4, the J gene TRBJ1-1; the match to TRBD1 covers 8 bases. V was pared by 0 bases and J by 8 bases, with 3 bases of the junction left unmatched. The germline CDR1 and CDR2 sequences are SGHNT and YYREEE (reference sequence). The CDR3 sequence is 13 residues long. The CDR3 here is CASSLEDRAEAFF. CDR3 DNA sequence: TGTGCCAGCAGCTTGGAGGACAGGGCCGAAGCTTTCTTT.

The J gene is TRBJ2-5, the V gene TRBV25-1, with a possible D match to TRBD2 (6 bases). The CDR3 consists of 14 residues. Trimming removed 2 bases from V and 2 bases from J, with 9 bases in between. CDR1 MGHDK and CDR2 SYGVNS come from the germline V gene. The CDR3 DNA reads TGTGCCAGCAGTGAAGAGGGACTTCAAGAGACCCAGTACTTC. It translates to CASSEEGLQETQYF.

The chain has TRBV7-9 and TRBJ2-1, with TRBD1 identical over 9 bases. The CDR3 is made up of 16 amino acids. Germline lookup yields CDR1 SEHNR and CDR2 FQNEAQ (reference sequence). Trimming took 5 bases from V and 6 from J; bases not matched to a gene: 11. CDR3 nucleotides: TGTGCCAGCAGCAGCTCCGGGACAGGGTTCTCCAATGAGCAGTTCTTC. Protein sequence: CASSSSGTGFSNEQFF.

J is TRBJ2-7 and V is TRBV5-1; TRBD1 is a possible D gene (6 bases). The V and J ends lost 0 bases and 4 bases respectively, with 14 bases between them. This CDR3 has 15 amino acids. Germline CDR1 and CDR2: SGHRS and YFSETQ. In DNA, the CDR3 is TGCGCCAGCAGCTTGGGGCAGGACAGCCTTTACGAGCAGTACTTC. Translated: CASSLGQDSLYEQYF.

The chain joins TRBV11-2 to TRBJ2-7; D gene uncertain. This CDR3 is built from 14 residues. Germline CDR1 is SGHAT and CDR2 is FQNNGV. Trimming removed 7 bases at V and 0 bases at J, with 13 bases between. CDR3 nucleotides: TGTGCCAGCAAAACGAATCAAGCCTCCTACGAGCAGTACTTC. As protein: CASKTNQASYEQYF.

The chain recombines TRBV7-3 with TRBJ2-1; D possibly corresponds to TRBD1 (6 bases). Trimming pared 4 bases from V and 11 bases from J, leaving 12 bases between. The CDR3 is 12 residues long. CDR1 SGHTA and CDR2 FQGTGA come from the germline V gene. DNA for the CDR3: TGTGCCAGCAGCTCCACCGGGACACAGCAGTTCTTC. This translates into CASSSTGTQQFF.

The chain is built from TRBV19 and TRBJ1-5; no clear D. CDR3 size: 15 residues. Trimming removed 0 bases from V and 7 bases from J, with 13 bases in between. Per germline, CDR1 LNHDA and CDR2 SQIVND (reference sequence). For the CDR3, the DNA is TGTGCCAGTAGTATAGACCCCCGATTGGGGCAGCCCCAGCATTTT. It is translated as CASSIDPRLGQPQHF.